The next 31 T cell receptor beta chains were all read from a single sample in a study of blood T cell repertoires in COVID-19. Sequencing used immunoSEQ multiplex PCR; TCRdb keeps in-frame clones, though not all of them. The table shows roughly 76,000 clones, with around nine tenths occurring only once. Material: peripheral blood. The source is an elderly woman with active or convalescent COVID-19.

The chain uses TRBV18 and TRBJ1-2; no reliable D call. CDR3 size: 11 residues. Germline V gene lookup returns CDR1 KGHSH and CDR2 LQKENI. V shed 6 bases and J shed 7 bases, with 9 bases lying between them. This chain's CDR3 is CASSGRGGYTF. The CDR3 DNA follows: TGTGCCAGCTCTGGCAGAGGTGGCTACACCTTC.

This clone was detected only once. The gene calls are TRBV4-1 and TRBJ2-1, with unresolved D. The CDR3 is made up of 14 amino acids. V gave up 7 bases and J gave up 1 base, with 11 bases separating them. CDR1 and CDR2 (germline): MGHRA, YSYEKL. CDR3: CASTPRASYNEQFF. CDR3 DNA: TGCGCCAGCACACCCCGTGCGTCCTACAATGAGCAGTTCTTC.

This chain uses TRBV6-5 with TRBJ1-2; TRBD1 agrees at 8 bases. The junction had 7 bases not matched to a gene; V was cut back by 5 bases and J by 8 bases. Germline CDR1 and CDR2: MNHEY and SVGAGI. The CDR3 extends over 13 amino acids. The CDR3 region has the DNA TGTGCCAGCAGTAGGACAGGGTTCGACGGCTACACCTTC. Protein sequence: CASSRTGFDGYTF.

CDR3 nucleotides: TGTGCCATCACCCAGTTGGGACTAAAGAATGGTATGGGCACCTTC. Its protein product is CAITQLGLKNGMGTF. The rearrangement links TRBV10-3 to TRBJ1-2; tentatively, D is TRBD1 (5 bases). Germline CDR1 is ENHRY and CDR2 is SYGVKD. With 7 bases removed from V and 13 bases from J, the gap between germline ends came to 28 bases. The CDR3 runs 15 residues.

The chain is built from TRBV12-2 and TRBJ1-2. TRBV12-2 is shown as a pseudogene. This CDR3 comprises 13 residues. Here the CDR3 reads CARIRRGKEGYTF. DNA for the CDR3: TGTGCAAGAATCAGGCGGGGGAAAGAGGGCTACACCTTC.

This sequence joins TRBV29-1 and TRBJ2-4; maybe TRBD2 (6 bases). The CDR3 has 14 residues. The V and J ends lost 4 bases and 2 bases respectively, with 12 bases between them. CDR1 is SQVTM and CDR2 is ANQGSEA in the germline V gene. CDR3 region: CSVVGSSSKNIQYF. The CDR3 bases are TGCAGCGTTGTCGGGAGCTCATCCAAAAACATTCAGTACTTC.

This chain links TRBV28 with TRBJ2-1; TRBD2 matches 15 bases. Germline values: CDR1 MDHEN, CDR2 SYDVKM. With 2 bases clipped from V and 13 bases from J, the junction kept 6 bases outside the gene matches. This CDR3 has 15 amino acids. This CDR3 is CASSLRGLAGGLQFF. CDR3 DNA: TGTGCCAGCAGTTTACGGGGACTAGCGGGGGGCCTACAGTTCTTC.

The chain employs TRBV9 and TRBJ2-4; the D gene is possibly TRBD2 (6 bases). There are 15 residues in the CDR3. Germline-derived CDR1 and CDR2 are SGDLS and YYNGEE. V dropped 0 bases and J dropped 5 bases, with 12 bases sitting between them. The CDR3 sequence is CASSVAAGTQNIQYF. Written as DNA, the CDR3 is TGTGCCAGCAGCGTAGCTGCCGGGACTCAAAACATTCAGTACTTC.

DNA of the CDR3: TGTGCCAGCAGCTTACAGGCGAACACTGAAGCTTTCTTT. Translation: CASSLQANTEAFF. J is TRBJ1-1 and V is TRBV7-3; no firm D call. Trimming pared 2 bases from V and 1 base from J, leaving 5 bases between. Germline loops: CDR1 SGHTA, CDR2 FQGTGA. This CDR3 region has 13 residues. The complete variable domain, with remaining parts taken from reference TRBV7-3 and TRBJ1-1, reads GAGVSQTPSNKVTEKGKYVELRCDPISGHTALYWYRQSLGQGPEFLIYFQGTGAADDSGLPNDRFFAVRPEGSVSTLKIQRTERGDSAVYLCASSLQANTEAFFGQGTRLTVV.

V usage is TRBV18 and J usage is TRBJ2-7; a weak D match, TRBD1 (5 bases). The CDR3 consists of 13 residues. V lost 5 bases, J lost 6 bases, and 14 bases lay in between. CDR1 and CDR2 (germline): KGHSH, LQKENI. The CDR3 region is CASSDRKESEQYF. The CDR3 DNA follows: TGTGCCAGCTCAGACAGAAAAGAATCCGAGCAGTACTTC.

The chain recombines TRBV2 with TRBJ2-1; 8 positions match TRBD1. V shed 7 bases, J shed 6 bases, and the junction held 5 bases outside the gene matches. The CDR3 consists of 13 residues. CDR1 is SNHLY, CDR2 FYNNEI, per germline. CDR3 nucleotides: TGTGCCAGCAACAGGGGGGATGGCAATGAGCAGTTCTTC. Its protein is CASNRGDGNEQFF.

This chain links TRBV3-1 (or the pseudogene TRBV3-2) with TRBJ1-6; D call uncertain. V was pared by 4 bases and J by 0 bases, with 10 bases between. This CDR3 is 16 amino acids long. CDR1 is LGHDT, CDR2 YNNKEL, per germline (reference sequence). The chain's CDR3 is CASSPRGSSYNSPLHF. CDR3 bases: TGTGCCAGCAGCCCACGAGGGAGCTCCTATAATTCACCCCTCCACTTT.

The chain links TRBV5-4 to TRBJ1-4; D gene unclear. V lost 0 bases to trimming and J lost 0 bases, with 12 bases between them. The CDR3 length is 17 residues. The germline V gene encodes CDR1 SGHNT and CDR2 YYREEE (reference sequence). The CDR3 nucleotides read TGTGCCAGCAGCTTGGGGGCAGGATTTGCAACTAATGAAAAACTGTTTTTT. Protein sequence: CASSLGAGFATNEKLFF.

This CDR3 is CASSWRGTGNTEAFF. CDR3 in DNA: TGTGCCAGCAGCTGGAGGGGGACAGGGAACACTGAAGCTTTCTTT. V is TRBV5-8 and J is TRBJ1-1; 8 bases map to TRBD1. CDR1 and CDR2 from the germline V gene are SGHTS and YDEGEE. Losses at the gene ends were 3 bases for V and 1 base for J; bases not matched to a gene: 5. The CDR3 runs to 15 residues.

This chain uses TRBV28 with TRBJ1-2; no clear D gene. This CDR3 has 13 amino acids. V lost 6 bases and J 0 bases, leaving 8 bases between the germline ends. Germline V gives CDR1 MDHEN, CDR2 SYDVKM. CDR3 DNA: TGTGCCAGCAGCTCCGGTCCTAACTATGGCTACACCTTC. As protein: CASSSGPNYGYTF.

The CDR3 reads CASSPDFEQYF. For the CDR3, the DNA is TGTGCCAGCTCACCAGACTTCGAGCAGTACTTC. The chain couples TRBV18 to TRBJ2-7, with D hard to call. Deletions cut 2 bases from V and 6 bases from J, with 5 bases between. CDR1 and CDR2 (germline): KGHSH, LQKENI. The CDR3 runs 11 residues.

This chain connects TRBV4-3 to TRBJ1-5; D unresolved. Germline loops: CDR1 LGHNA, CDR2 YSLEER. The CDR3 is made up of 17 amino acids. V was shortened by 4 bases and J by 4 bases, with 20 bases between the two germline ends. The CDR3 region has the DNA TGCGCCAGCAGCCCCCACCATTTATCAATCAGTAATCAGCCCCAGCATTTT. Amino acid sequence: CASSPHHLSISNQPQHF.

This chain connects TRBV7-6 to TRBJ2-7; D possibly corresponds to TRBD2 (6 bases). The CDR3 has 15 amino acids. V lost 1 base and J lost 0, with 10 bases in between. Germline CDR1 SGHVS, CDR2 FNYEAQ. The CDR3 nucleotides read TGTGCCAGCAGCTTAGGCGGGGCACTCTCCTACGAGCAGTACTTC. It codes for CASSLGGALSYEQYF.

Here the CDR3 DNA reads TGTGCGGGGGGGAGGACAGTTTACGAGCAGTACTTC. Protein: CAGGRTVYEQYF. This chain joins TRBV30 and TRBJ2-7; D is perhaps TRBD2 (7 bases). The germline V gene has CDR1 GTSNPN and CDR2 SVGIG (reference sequence). The CDR3 is 12 amino acids.

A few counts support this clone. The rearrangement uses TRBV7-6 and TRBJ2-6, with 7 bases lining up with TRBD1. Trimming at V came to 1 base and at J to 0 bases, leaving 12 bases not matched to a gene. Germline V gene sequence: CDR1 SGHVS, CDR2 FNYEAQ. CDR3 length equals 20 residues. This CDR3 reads CASSLGYRGRPLSGANVLTF. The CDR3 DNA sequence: TGTGCCAGCAGCTTAGGCTACAGGGGTAGACCGCTCTCTGGGGCCAACGTCCTGACTTTC.

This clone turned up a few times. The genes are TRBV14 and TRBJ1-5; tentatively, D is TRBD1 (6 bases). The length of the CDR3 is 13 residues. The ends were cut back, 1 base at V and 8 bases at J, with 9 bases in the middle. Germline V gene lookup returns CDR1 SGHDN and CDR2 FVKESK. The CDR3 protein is CASSQVWTEPQHF. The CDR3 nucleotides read TGTGCCAGCAGCCAAGTGTGGACAGAGCCCCAGCATTTT. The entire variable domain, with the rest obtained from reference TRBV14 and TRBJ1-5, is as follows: EAGVTQFPSHSVIEKGQTVTLRCDPISGHDNLYWYRRVMGKEIKFLLHFVKESKQDESGMPNNRFLAERTGGTYSTLKVQPAELEDSGVYFCASSQVWTEPQHFGDGTRLSIL.

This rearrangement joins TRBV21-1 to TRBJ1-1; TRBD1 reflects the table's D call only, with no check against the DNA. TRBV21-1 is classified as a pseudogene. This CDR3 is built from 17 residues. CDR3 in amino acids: CASSKGQERQVPTEAFF. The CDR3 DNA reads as TGTGCCAGCAGCAAAGGCCAAGAGCGACAGGTCCCCACTGAAGCTTTCTTT.

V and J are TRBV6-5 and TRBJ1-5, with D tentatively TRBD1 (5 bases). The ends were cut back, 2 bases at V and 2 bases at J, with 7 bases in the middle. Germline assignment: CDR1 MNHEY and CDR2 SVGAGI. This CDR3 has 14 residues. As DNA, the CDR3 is TGTGCCAGCAGTTACAGCAGGGGCAATCAGCCCCAGCATTTT. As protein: CASSYSRGNQPQHF.

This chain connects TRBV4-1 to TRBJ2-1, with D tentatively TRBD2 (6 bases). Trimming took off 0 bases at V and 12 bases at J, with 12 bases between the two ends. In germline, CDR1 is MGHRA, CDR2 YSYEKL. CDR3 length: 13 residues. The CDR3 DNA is TGCGCCAGCAGCCAAGACAGGGACTTACCGCAGTTCTTC. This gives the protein CASSQDRDLPQFF.

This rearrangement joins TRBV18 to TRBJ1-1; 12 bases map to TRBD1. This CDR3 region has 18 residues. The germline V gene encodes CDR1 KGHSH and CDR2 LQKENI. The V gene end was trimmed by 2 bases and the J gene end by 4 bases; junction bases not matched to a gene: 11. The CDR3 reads CASSPLRDRGPKGTEAFF. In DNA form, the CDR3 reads TGTGCCAGCTCACCATTGAGGGACAGGGGGCCGAAAGGCACTGAAGCTTTCTTT.

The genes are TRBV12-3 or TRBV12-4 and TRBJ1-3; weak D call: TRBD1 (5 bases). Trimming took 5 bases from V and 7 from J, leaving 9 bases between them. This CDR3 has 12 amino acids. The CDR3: CASSHRQNTIYF. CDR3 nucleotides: TGTGCCAGCAGTCACCGACAGAACACCATATATTTT.

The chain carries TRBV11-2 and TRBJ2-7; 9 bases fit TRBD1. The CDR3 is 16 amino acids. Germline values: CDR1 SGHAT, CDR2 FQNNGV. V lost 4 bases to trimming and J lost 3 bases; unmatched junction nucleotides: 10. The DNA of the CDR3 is TGTGCCAGCAGCTATCCTACAGGGGGCATAATCTACGAGCAGTACTTC. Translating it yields CASSYPTGGIIYEQYF.

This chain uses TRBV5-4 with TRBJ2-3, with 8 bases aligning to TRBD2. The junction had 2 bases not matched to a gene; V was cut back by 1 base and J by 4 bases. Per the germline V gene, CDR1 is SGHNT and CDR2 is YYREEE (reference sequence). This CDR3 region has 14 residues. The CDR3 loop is CASSLRRGADTQYF. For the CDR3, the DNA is TGTGCCAGCAGCTTGCGGCGGGGGGCAGATACGCAGTATTTT.

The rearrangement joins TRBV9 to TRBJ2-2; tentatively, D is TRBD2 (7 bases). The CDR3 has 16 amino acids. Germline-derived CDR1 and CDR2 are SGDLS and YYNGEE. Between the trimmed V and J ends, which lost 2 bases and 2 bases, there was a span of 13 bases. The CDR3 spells CASSVSGGPNTGELFF. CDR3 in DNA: TGTGCCAGCAGCGTTTCGGGGGGCCCCAACACCGGGGAGCTGTTTTTT.

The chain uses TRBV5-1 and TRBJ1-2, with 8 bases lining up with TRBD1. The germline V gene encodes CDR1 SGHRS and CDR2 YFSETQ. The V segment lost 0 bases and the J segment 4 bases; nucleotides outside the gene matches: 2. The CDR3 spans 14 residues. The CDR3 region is CASSLGGQVYGYTF. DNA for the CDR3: TGCGCCAGCAGCTTGGGGGGACAGGTCTATGGCTACACCTTC.

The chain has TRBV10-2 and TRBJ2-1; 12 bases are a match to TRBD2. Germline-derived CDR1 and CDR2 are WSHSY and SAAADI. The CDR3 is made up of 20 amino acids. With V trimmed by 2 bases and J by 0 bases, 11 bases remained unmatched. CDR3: CASSEIPLAGGIGSYNEQFF. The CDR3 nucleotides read TGCGCCAGCAGTGAGATCCCCCTAGCGGGGGGGATTGGCTCCTACAATGAGCAGTTCTTC.